This T cell receptor beta chain was profiled in a study of identifying expanded T cells in peripheral blood. The CDR3 contains 15 residues. Germline V CDR1 and CDR2: SGHTA, FQGNSA. V gave up 4 bases and J gave up 5 bases, with 14 bases separating them. No infections or other immune events were documented during collection. The study's findings and limits: Technical replicates showed around 1.2 changed clones; approximately 2 weeks roughly 16; four weeks 19. Across healthy donors, higher total template counts meant significantly greater roughly two-week count variance.

Details on this clone: Its target is not known.

Clones were read by immunoSEQ multiplex PCR, and TCRdb kept only the in-frame ones, dropping some. The repertoire holds roughly 86,000 clones, with around 83% as singletons. Sequencing was carried out using blood. The sequence derives from a person aged 18-69 years in good health. The chain links TRBV7-2 to TRBJ1-4, with D perhaps TRBD1 (6 bases). DNA of the CDR3: TGTGCCAGCAGCTCGTCAGGGGCGAAAAATGAAAAACTGTTTTTT. This sequence encodes CASSSSGAKNEKLFF.